This section outlines one TCR beta chain sequence together with its context. This entry comes from a study of blood T cell repertoires in COVID-19. CDR3 length: 15 residues. V was clipped by 1 base and J by 7 bases, with 11 bases between them. The germline V gene has CDR1 SGHTA and CDR2 FQGNSA. Participants' own reports of clinical history determined their cohort assignment. Some clones are missing from TCRdb's copy, which holds only in-frame ones; the method was immunoSEQ multiplex PCR. The repertoire holds some 130,000 clones, with less than 90% as singletons. The sequence came from a man aged 35 to 55 with acute COVID-19. The V call is TRBV7-2, the J call TRBJ1-6; no clear D gene. The sample consisted of PBMCs or T cells enriched from blood (not recorded which). The CDR3 spells CASSLGPWRNSPLHF. CDR3 DNA sequence: TGTGCCAGCAGCTTAGGCCCGTGGAGGAATTCACCCCTCCACTTT.